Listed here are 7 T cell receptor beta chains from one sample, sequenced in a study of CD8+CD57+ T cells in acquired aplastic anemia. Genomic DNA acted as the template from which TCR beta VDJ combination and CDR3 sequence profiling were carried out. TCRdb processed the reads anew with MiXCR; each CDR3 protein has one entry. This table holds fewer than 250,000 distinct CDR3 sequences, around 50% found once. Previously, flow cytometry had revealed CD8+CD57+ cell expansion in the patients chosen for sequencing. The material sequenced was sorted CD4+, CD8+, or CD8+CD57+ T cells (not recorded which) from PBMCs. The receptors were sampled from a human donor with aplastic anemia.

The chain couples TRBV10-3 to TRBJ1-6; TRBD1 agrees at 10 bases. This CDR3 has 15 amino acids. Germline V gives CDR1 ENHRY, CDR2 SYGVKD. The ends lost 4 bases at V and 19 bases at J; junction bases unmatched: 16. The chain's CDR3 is CAISGGTGESSPFHF. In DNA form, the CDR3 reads TGTGCCATCAGTGGAGGGACAGGGGAAAGCTCACCCTTTCACTTT.

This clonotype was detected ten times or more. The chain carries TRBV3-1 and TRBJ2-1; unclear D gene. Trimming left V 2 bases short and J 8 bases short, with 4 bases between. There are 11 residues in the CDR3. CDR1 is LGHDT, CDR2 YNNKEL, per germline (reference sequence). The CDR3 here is CASSQSYEQFF. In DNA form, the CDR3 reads TGTGCCAGCAGCCAATCCTATGAGCAGTTCTTC.

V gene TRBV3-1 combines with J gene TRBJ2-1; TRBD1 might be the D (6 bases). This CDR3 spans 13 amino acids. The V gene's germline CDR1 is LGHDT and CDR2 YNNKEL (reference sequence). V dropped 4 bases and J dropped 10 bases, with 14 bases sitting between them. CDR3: CASSPTGYGEQFF. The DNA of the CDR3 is TGTGCCAGCAGCCCAACAGGGTATGGGGAGCAGTTCTTC.

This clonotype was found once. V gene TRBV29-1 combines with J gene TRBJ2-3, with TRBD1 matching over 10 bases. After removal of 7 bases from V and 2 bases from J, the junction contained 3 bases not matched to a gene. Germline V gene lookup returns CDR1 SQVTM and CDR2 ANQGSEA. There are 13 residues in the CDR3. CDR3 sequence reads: CSAGQGSTDTQYF. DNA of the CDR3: TGCAGCGCGGGACAGGGGTCCACAGATACGCAGTATTTT.

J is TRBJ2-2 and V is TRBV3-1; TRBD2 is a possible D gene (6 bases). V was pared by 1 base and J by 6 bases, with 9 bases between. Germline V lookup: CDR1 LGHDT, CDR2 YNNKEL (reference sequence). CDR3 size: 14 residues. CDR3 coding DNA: TGTGCCAGCAGCCAAGCCGGGACTCCCGGGGAGCTGTTTTTT. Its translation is CASSQAGTPGELFF.

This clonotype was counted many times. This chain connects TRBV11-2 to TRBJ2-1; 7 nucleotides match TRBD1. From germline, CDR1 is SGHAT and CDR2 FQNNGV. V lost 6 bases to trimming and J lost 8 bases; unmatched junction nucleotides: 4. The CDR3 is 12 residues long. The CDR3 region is CASSYRGDEQFF. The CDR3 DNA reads TGTGCCAGCAGTTACAGGGGTGATGAGCAGTTCTTC.

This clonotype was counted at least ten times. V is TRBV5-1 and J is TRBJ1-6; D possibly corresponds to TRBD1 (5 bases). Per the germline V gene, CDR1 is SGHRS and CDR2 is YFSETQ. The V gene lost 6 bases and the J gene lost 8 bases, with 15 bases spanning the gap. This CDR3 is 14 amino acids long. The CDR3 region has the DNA TGCGCCAGCAAAGACGGGGGAGGTTATTCACCCCTCCACTTT. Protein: CASKDGGGYSPLHF. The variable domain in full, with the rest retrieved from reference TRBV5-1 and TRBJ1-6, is KAGVTQTPRYLIKTRGQQVTLSCSPISGHRSVSWYQQTPGQGLQFLFEYFSETQRNKGNFPGRFSGRQFSNSRSEMNVSTLELGDSALYLCASKDGGGYSPLHFGNGTRLTVT.